This T cell receptor (beta chain) emerged from a study of spatial heterogeneity in lung cancer. Whole-study results and caveats: It was found that expanded intratumoral alpha and beta TCR counts tracked tumor mutation counts.

V trimming: 11 bases; J trimming: 4 bases; junction bases outside the gene matches: 6. The CDR3 is 14 amino acids. From germline, CDR1 is ENHRY and CDR2 SYGVKD. Using its own MiXCR run on the 5' RACE reads, TCRdb lists one record per CDR3 protein. The sample has over 25,000 distinct CDR3 sequences; just over 7% are singletons. The time point is: sample taken at primary tumor resection. Samples were obtained from 65 to 80 donors, all untreated early-stage non-small cell lung cancer patients. This clonotype came up a few times. What it binds is unknown. This sequence joins TRBV10-3 and TRBJ2-2; TRBD1 matches at 11 bases. This sequence was found in a male donor with early-stage non-small cell lung cancer. Sequencing used lung tumor tissue, obtained at surgery. The CDR3 DNA sequence: TGTGCCGTGTCCGGGACAGGGGGCACCGGGGAGCTGTTTTTT. This codes for CAVSGTGGTGELFF.